What follows is one T cell receptor beta chain and its context. Its target is unknown. The germline V gene has CDR1 SQVTM and CDR2 ANQGSEA. The length of the CDR3 is 12 residues. The ends were cut back, 3 bases at V and 4 bases at J, with 9 bases in the middle. These data are taken from a study of shared clonotypes between healthy human individuals. Study background: Per donor, three plates held CD4 naive cells, three held CD4 memory, two held CD8 naive and one held CD8 memory.

Libraries were prepared by immunoSEQ multiplex PCR; TCRdb keeps only in-frame clonotypes and omits some of them. The repertoire holds some 2 million clones, with 85% to 95% as singletons. Study observations and caveats: Four donors had roughly 5% of their naive CD4 clonotypes in common. Among the subsets, naive ones generally showed larger estimated richness than memory ones.

This receptor was taken from a young man in good health. The sequencing sample was made of naive CD4+ T cells sorted from blood. Subset specified: CD45RA+ positively selected. The rearrangement links TRBV29-1 to TRBJ1-1, with D hard to call. In DNA, the CDR3 is TGCAGCGTTGACGGGGTCCCCACTGAAGCTTTCTTT. This gives the protein CSVDGVPTEAFF.